The 8 T cell receptor beta chains presented below share a single source sample, sequenced in a study of shared clonotypes between healthy human individuals. Here immunoSEQ multiplex PCR was the method, and the copy in TCRdb shows in-frame clones only, minus some. The table has over 850,000 clones, more than 75% seen once. The sample consisted of memory CD4+ T cells from PBMCs. As to subset: CD45RA-negative fraction. Receptors were obtained from a man aged 18 to 30 in good health. Some clones in this sample may be carry-over from other donors' samples.

V and J are TRBV18 and TRBJ1-1; no clear D gene. V was pared by 3 bases and J by 7 bases, with 12 bases between. Germline CDR1 KGHSH, CDR2 LQKENI. The CDR3 contains 13 residues. CDR3 protein: CASSPRDWLEAFF. CDR3 nucleotides: TGTGCCAGCTCACCCCGAGACTGGCTTGAAGCTTTCTTT.

The table lists this clone with a count of one. The rearrangement links TRBV19 to TRBJ2-1, with 10 bases matching TRBD2. CDR3 length: 15 residues. Unmatched junction bases numbered 8, after V lost 5 bases and J lost 7 bases. The germline V gene has CDR1 LNHDA and CDR2 SQIVND (reference sequence). The CDR3 loop reads CASSPLAGVANEQFF. As DNA, the CDR3 is TGTGCCAGTAGTCCCCTAGCGGGAGTGGCAAATGAGCAGTTCTTC.

J is TRBJ1-1 and V is TRBV18; D is unclear. CDR1 and CDR2 (germline): KGHSH, LQKENI. This CDR3 contains 15 residues. Trimming shortened V by 4 bases and J by 1 base, and 13 bases separated the two germline ends. CDR3 region: CASSLVGVSNTEAFF. DNA for the CDR3: TGTGCCAGCTCACTTGTCGGGGTGTCGAACACTGAAGCTTTCTTT. Using reference TRBV18 and TRBJ1-1 for the parts outside the CDR3, the full variable domain is NAGVMQNPRHLVRRRGQEARLRCSPMKGHSHVYWYRQLPEEGLKFMVYLQKENIIDESGMPKERFSAEFPKEGPSILRIQQVVRGDSAAYFCASSLVGVSNTEAFFGQGTRLTVV.

In the case of this clone: The sample carries other DNA sequences with the same CDR3. The chain is built from TRBV5-1 and TRBJ2-5; D may be TRBD2 (6 bases). The CDR3 has 13 amino acids. Germline V gene data show CDR1 as SGHRS and CDR2 as YFSETQ. Trimming left V 0 bases short and J 5 bases short, with 8 bases between. The DNA for the CDR3 is TGCGCCAGCAGCTTGGCAGGGAGGGAGACCCAGTACTTC. Protein: CASSLAGRETQYF.

V is TRBV28 and J is TRBJ2-6; D is perhaps TRBD2 (5 bases). Looked up from germline, CDR1 is MDHEN and CDR2 is SYDVKM. Trimming stripped 4 bases from V and 4 bases from J, with 23 bases between. The CDR3 spans 19 residues. The CDR3 DNA follows: TGTGCCAGCAGTTCCCCGGGATGGCAAAACGCGAGAGGGGCCAACGTCCTGACTTTC. Residues: CASSSPGWQNARGANVLTF.

A word on this clone: Within the sample, other DNA sequences also encode this same CDR3. The CDR3 DNA is TGTGCCAGCAGCAGAAGCGGGAGTTCCTACGAGCAGTACTTC. It is translated as CASSRSGSSYEQYF. The chain recombines TRBV11-2 with TRBJ2-7; 8 bases line up with TRBD2. The CDR3 contains 14 residues. CDR1 and CDR2 (germline): SGHAT, FQNNGV. Losses at the gene ends were 5 bases for V and 1 base for J; bases not matched to a gene: 4.

This clone was detected once. The chain uses TRBV28 and TRBJ1-5, with D unresolved. The germline V gene has CDR1 MDHEN and CDR2 SYDVKM. The ends were cut back, 3 bases at V and 5 bases at J, with 14 bases in the middle. This CDR3 comprises 15 residues. CDR3 in DNA: TGTGCCAGCAGTTTTATTCGGACCTCCGATCAGCCCCAGCATTTT. Translating it yields CASSFIRTSDQPQHF.

V usage is TRBV19 and J usage is TRBJ2-7, with a possible D match to TRBD1 (6 bases). Germline V gives CDR1 LNHDA, CDR2 SQIVND (reference sequence). Trimming shortened V by 1 base and J by 2 bases, and 6 bases separated the two germline ends. This CDR3 is built from 13 residues. The CDR3 sequence is CASSIGTAYEQYF. The CDR3 region has the DNA TGTGCCAGTAGTATAGGGACAGCCTACGAGCAGTACTTC.